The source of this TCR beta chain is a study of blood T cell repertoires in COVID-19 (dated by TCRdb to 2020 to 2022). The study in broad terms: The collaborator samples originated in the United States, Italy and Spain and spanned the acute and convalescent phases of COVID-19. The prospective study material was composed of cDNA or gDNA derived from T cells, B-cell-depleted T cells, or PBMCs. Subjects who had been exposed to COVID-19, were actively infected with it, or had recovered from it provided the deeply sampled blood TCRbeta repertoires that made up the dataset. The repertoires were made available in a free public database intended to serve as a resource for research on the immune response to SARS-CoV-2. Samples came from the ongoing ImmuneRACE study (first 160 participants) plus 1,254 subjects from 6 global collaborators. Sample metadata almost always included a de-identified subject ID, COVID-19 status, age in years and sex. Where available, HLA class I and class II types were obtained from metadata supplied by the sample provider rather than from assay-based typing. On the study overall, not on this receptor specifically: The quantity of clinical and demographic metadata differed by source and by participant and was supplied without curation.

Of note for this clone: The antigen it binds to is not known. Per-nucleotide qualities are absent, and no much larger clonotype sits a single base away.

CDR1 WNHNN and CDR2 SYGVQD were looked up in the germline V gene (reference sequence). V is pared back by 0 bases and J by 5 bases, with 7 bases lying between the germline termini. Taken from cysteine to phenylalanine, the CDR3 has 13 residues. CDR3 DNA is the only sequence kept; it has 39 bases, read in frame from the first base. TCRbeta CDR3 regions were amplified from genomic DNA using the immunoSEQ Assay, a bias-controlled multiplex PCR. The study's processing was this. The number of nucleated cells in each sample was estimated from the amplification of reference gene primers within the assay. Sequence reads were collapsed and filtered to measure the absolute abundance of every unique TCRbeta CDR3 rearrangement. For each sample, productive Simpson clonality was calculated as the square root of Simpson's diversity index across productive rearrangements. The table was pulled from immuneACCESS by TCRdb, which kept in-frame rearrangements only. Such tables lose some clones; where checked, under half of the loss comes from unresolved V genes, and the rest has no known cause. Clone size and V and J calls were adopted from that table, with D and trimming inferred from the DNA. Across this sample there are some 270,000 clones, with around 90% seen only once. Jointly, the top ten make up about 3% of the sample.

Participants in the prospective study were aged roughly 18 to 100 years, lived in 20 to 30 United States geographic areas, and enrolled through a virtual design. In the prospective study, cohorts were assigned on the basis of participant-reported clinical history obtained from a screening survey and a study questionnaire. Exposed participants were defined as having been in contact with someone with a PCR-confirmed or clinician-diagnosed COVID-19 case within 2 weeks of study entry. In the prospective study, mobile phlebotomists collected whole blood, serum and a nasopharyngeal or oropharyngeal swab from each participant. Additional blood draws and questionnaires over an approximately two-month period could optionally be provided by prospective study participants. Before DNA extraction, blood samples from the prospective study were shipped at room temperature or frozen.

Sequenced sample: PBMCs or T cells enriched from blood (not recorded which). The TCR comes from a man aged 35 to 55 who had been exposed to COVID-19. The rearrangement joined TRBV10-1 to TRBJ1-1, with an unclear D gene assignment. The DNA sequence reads TGCGCCAGCAGTGAGTCTCCGGGGACTGAAGCTTTCTTT. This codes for CASSESPGTEAFF.